The rows below give T cell receptor beta chains drawn from one sample of a study of T cells in Graves' hyperthyroidism and ophthalmopathy. Each CDR3 protein gets one entry after TCRdb re-called the multiplex PCR reads with MiXCR. The sample contains around 690,000 distinct CDR3 sequences, around 20% of which appear only once. The sample was blood. These receptor sequences come from a man aged 25 to 40 with Graves' ophthalmopathy. CDR3s include the opening cysteine and the closing phenylalanine or tryptophan. The D gene is left open where the match is weak. Size is omitted from some rows. Given values are once, few, many or a class for expanded clones.

j_call,v_call,d_call,clone_size,cdr3_nt,cdr3_aa
TRBJ2-7,TRBV11-1,NA,many,TGTGCCAGCAGATCCCAGGTAGGAGTGCAGTACTTC,CASRSQVGVQYF
TRBJ1-6,TRBV6-6,NA,NA,TGTGCCAGCAGTTACTCCCGGACACGCCAACATGCCTATAAATCACCCCTCCACTTT,CASSYSRTRQHAYKSPLHF
TRBJ2-5,TRBV7-3,TRBD2,NA,TGTGCCAGCAGCTTAGGTCTTAGCGGGAGGGAGACCCAGTACTTC,CASSLGLSGRETQYF
TRBJ2-1,TRBV19,TRBD1,NA,TGTGCCAGTAGTCACGGACAGGTTTTAGATGAGCAGTTCTTC,CASSHGQVLDEQFF
TRBJ1-2,TRBV9,NA,few,TGTGCCAGCAGCGTATGGGTATCGGGACCGATAGGGATCGGCTACACCTTC,CASSVWVSGPIGIGYTF
TRBJ2-1,TRBV20-1,NA,many,TGCAGTGCAGCAGCGGTCTCCTACAATGAGCAGTTCTTC,CSAAAVSYNEQFF
TRBJ2-1,TRBV2,TRBD2,NA,TGTGCCAGCAGTGGGTCTAGCGGGAGTGTTTTCCACAATGAGCAGTTCTTC,CASSGSSGSVFHNEQFF
TRBJ2-7,TRBV5-1,TRBD1,many,TGCGCCAGCAGCTTGGTGGCAGGGGGAAACTACGAGCAGTACTTC,CASSLVAGGNYEQYF
TRBJ2-1,TRBV15,NA,few,TGTGCCACCAGCAGAGCCCCCCAGGGGCGTAGCTCCTACAATGAGCAGTTCTTC,CATSRAPQGRSSYNEQFF
TRBJ1-1,TRBV20-1,NA,many,TGCAGTGCTCCATACGGGGGACGGCTGAACACTGAAGCTTTCTTT,CSAPYGGRLNTEAFF
TRBJ1-2,TRBV3-1,TRBD1,NA,TGTGCCAGCAGCCACGACAGGGGGCGAGGCTACACCTTC,CASSHDRGRGYTF
TRBJ2-7,TRBV10-3,TRBD2,few,TGTGCCATCAGTGAGACAGCGGGACCAACCTACGAGCAGTACTTC,CAISETAGPTYEQYF
TRBJ1-2,TRBV6-5,NA,few,TGTGCCAGCAGTTACTCCGGCGGGGTCTATGGCTACACCTTC,CASSYSGGVYGYTF
TRBJ2-1,TRBV6-6,NA,few,TGTGCCAGCAGTTACTCGGGACGGGATGAGCAGTTCTTC,CASSYSGRDEQFF
TRBJ1-6,TRBV27,NA,few,TGTGCCAGCACTCTACAGGGTGGCGATTCACCCCTCCACTTT,CASTLQGGDSPLHF
TRBJ1-2,TRBV6-2/TRBV6-3,NA,many,TGTGCCAGCAGTCTCCCCAATCGACTTGATTTTAACTATGGCTACACCTTC,CASSLPNRLDFNYGYTF
TRBJ1-1,TRBV5-1,NA,NA,TGCGCCAGCGCCCTGGGGGAGAGTGAAGCTTTCTTT,CASALGESEAFF
TRBJ2-7,TRBV20-1,NA,NA,TGCAGTGCTAGAGATCTCTGTTTGGCGATGGGTTGGTCCGAGCAGTACTTC,CSARDLCLAMGWSEQYF
TRBJ1-1,TRBV28,NA,many,TGTGCCAGCAGTTGGGAGGGAGACACTGAAGCTTTCTTT,CASSWEGDTEAFF
TRBJ2-5,TRBV18,NA,NA,TGTGCCAGCTCACCACCCGACGGTCGGGAGACCCAGTACTTC,CASSPPDGRETQYF
TRBJ2-3,TRBV20-1,NA,NA,TGCAGTGCTAGAGCGAACGGGAGCACAGATACGCAGTATTTT,CSARANGSTDTQYF
TRBJ2-7,TRBV20-1,NA,many,TGCAGTGCTAGAGATTTACGGTCGAGCTCCTACGAGCAGTACTTC,CSARDLRSSSYEQYF
TRBJ1-2,TRBV15,TRBD1,NA,TGTGCCACCAGCCCAGGGGGGAGGGGACATGGCTACACCTTC,CATSPGGRGHGYTF
TRBJ2-3,TRBV11-2,TRBD1,many,TGTGCCAGCAGCACCTTAAGAAGGGACAGGGGTAACACAGATACGCAGTATTTT,CASSTLRRDRGNTDTQYF
TRBJ2-7,TRBV11-2,NA,many,TGTGCCAGCAGCTGGGTGGGATATTTAAGCTCCTACGAGCAGTACTTC,CASSWVGYLSSYEQYF
TRBJ2-6,TRBV27,TRBD1,few,TGTGCCAGCAGGAGGGACAGGGGGCCTTTTGGGGCCAACGTCCTGACTTTC,CASRRDRGPFGANVLTF
TRBJ2-7,TRBV9,TRBD2,few,TGTGCCAGCAGCGTAGATGCGGGAGGGACCTACGAGCAGTACTTC,CASSVDAGGTYEQYF
TRBJ2-3,TRBV5-1,NA,NA,TGCGCCAGCAGCTCAGGGTCCATAGATACGCAGTATTTT,CASSSGSIDTQYF
TRBJ1-2,TRBV12-3/TRBV12-4,TRBD1,NA,TGTGCCAGCAGCCCCATTTGGAATCTTCGCGCAACAGGGGGTGTAGGCTACACCTTC,CASSPIWNLRATGGVGYTF
TRBJ2-2,TRBV4-1,TRBD1,few,TGCGCCAGCAGCCGTCATCGGACAGGGGATGTCGGGGAGCTGTTTTTT,CASSRHRTGDVGELFF
TRBJ1-2,TRBV14,NA,NA,TGTGCCAGCAGCCAAGATACGGGGATACGAGATGGCTACACCTTC,CASSQDTGIRDGYTF
TRBJ2-5,TRBV29-1,TRBD1,few,TGCAGCGTCCGGACAGGGGGGAACCAAGAGACCCAGTACTTC,CSVRTGGNQETQYF
TRBJ2-2,TRBV29-1,NA,few,TGCAGCGTTGAGGCCAACACCGGGGAGCTGTTTTTT,CSVEANTGELFF
TRBJ1-2,TRBV28,TRBD1,many,TGTGCCAGCACCGGACAGGACTATGGCTACACCTTC,CASTGQDYGYTF
TRBJ1-1,TRBV6-1,TRBD1,many,TGTGCCAGCAGGCACATTAAACAGGGGTGGATCACTGAAGCTTTCTTT,CASRHIKQGWITEAFF
TRBJ2-7,TRBV20-1,NA,many,TGCAGTGCTAGCGGGGGCAGGTCCCTCTACGAGCAGTACTTC,CSASGGRSLYEQYF
TRBJ2-2,TRBV3-1,TRBD2,NA,TGTGCCAGCAGCCAGACTAGCGGGAGCTCCGGAACCGGGGAGCTGTTTTTT,CASSQTSGSSGTGELFF
TRBJ2-3,TRBV5-1,TRBD2,NA,TGCGCCAGCAGCACAAGCGGGATGAGGACAGATACGCAGTATTTT,CASSTSGMRTDTQYF
TRBJ2-3,TRBV25-1,TRBD2,NA,TGTGCCAGCACCGAGGGACTAGCGGGGCCCACAGATACGCAGTATTTT,CASTEGLAGPTDTQYF
TRBJ2-1,TRBV5-6,TRBD2,NA,TGTGCCACTTCGGCGGGAGGGCCCTACAATGAGCAGTTCTTC,CATSAGGPYNEQFF
TRBJ2-7,TRBV28,NA,few,TGTGCCAGCAGAGGGCTGGGGGGCACCTACGAGCAGTACTTC,CASRGLGGTYEQYF
TRBJ2-7,TRBV7-2,TRBD1,medium-sized,TGTGCCAGCAGCTTACCAGGACAGGTTCTCTACGAGCAGTACTTC,CASSLPGQVLYEQYF
TRBJ2-7,TRBV29-1,NA,few,TGCAGCGTTGAAGACCCAGGGAAGACCTACGAGCAGTACTTC,CSVEDPGKTYEQYF
TRBJ1-1,TRBV30,NA,few,TGTGCCTGGAGTACCCAGACAGGTAACACTGAAGCTTTCTTT,CAWSTQTGNTEAFF
TRBJ1-2,TRBV13,TRBD1,few,TGTGCCAGCAGTAGGACAGGGGCTGATGGCTACACCTTC,CASSRTGADGYTF